The clone carrying this T cell receptor beta chain occurred a few times. Combining a sample-barcoded 5' primer with a J-beta primer mix, a second PCR ran for roughly 7 to 12 cycles. TCRdb reanalysed the 5' RACE reads using MiXCR and keeps one entry per CDR3 protein. Of about a million distinct CDR3 sequences in the sample, about 53% were seen once. This record belongs to a study of blood T cells in healthy people across ages. The CDR3 contains 18 residues. Germline CDR1 and CDR2: LNHNV and YYDKDF (reference sequence). V gave up 2 bases and J gave up 1 base, with 20 bases separating them. The sequenced sample was blood. The TCR comes from a woman aged 55-70 years in good health. The rearrangement uses TRBV15 and TRBJ2-5; D gene unclear. The CDR3 spells CATSRSSRTGALQETQYF. The CDR3 region has the DNA TGTGCCACCAGCAGATCCTCGCGAACGGGCGCCCTCCAAGAGACCCAGTACTTC.